The clone carrying this TCR beta chain was counted ten times or more. Antigen specificity is unknown. The V end was cut by 7 bases, the J end by 7 bases, with 5 bases between. This CDR3 contains 10 residues. This sample was taken from a study of T cell repertoires in cytomegalovirus infection. Study information: Indicated by public TCR beta signatures were CMV infection and matching HLA type. Regarding the study as a whole: HLA-C-restricted CMV clonotypes gave the most frequent clonotype in two of eight donors.

TCRdb recomputed calls from the reads with MiXCR, one row per CDR3 protein. Altogether 450,000 to 550,000 distinct CDR3 sequences are present, 15% to 20% being singletons, with the ten largest covering under 30%. The clonotype comes from a human donor in good health (CMV status not recorded). Some clones in this sample may be carry-over from other donors' samples. The chain combines TRBV12-3 or TRBV12-4 with TRBJ2-1; D is undetermined. The sequenced sample was CD8+ T cells from PBMCs. CDR3 residues: CASTSNEQFF. DNA of the CDR3: TGTGCCAGCACCTCGAATGAGCAGTTCTTC.